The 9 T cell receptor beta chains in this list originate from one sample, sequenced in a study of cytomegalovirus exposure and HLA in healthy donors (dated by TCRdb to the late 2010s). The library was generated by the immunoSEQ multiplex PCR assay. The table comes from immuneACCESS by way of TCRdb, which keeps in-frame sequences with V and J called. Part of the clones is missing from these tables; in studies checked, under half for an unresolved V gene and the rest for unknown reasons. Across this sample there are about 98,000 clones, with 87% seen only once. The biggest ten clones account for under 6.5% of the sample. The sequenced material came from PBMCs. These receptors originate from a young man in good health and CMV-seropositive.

The CDR3 DNA sequence: TGTGCCAGCAGTGCGACAGGGGACCCAAACACTGAAGCTTTCTTT. Residues: CASSATGDPNTEAFF. This chain links TRBV2 with TRBJ1-1, with 8 nucleotides matching TRBD1. J was trimmed by 2 bases and V by 4 bases; bases with no gene match: 6. There are 15 residues in the CDR3. Germline V gives CDR1 SNHLY, CDR2 FYNNEI.

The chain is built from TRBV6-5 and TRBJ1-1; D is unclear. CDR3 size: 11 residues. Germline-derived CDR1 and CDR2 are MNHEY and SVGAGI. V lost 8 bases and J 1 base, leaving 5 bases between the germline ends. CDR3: CASLSNTEAFF. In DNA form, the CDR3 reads TGTGCCAGCTTATCGAACACTGAAGCTTTCTTT.

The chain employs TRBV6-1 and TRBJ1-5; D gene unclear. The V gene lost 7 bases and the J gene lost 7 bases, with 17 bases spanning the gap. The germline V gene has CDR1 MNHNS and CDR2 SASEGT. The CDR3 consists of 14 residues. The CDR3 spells CASIKEPLAQPQHF. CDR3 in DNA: TGTGCCAGCATTAAGGAGCCTTTAGCACAGCCCCAGCATTTT.

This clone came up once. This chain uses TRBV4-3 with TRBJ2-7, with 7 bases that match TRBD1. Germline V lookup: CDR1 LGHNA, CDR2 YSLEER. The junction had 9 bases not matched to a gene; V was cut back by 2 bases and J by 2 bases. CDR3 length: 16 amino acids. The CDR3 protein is CASSQSPGQITYEQYF. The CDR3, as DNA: TGCGCCAGCAGCCAATCCCCGGGACAGATTACCTACGAGCAGTACTTC.

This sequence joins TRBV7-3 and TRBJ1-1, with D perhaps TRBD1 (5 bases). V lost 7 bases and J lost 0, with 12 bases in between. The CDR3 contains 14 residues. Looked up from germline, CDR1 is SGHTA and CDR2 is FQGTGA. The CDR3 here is CASISDTMNTEAFF. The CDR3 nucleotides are TGTGCCAGCATCTCGGACACGATGAACACTGAAGCTTTCTTT. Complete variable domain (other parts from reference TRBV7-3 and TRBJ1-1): GAGVSQTPSNKVTEKGKYVELRCDPISGHTALYWYRQSLGQGPEFLIYFQGTGAADDSGLPNDRFFAVRPEGSVSTLKIQRTERGDSAVYLCASISDTMNTEAFFGQGTRLTVV.

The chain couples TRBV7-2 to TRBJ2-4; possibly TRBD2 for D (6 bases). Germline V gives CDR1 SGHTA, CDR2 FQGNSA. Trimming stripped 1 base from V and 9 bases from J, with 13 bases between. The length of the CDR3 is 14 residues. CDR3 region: CASSLEYAGTIQYF. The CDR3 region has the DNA TGTGCCAGCAGCTTAGAATACGCGGGGACCATTCAGTACTTC.

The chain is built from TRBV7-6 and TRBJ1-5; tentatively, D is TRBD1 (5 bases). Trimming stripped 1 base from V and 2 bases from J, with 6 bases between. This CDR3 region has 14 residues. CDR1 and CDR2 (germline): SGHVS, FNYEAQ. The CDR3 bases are TGTGCCAGCAGCTTAGGGGGGGGCAATCAGCCCCAGCATTTT. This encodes CASSLGGGNQPQHF. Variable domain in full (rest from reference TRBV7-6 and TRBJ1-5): GAGVSQSPRYKVTKRGQDVALRCDPISGHVSLYWYRQALGQGPEFLTYFNYEAQQDKSGLPNDRFSAERPEGSISTLTIQRTEQRDSAMYRCASSLGGGNQPQHFGDGTRLSIL.

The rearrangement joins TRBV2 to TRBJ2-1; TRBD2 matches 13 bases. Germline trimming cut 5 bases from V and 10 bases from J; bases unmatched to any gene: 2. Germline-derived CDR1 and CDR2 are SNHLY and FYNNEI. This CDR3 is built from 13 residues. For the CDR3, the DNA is TGTGCCAGCAGTACGGGACTAGCGGGAGAGCAGTTCTTC. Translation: CASSTGLAGEQFF. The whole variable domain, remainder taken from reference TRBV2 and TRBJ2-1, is EPEVTQTPSHQVTQMGQEVILRCVPISNHLYFYWYRQILGQKVEFLVSFYNNEISEKSEIFDDQFSVERPDGSNFTLKIRSTKLEDSAMYFCASSTGLAGEQFFGPGTRLTVL.

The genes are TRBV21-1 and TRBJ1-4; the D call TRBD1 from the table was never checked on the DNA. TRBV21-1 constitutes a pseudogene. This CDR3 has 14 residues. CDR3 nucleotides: TGTGCCAGCACCGGGACAGGGGGTGTGGAAAAACTGTTTTTT. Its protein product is CASTGTGGVEKLFF.